This paragraph covers one T cell receptor beta chain sequence. It lacks a known antigen. Base qualities were left out, and no much larger clone turns up one base away. This specimen belongs to a study of CD8 T cells in ankylosing spondylitis (dated by TCRdb to about 2017). Regarding the research as a whole: T cell receptor beta repertoires were profiled in healthy donors and ankylosing spondylitis patients so that disease-linked TCR variants could be found. In total, the full study cohort was made up of 100 to 140 healthy donors and approximately 27 ankylosing spondylitis patients. Peripheral blood samples were taken, and synovial fluid was additionally collected from ankylosing spondylitis patients. Broader findings and caveats from the paper: According to the report, matched synovial fluid samples from ankylosing spondylitis patients were significantly enriched for the disease-linked clones. Some motif variants were previously reported in synovial fluid and blood of reactive arthritis patients, suggesting common disease-initiation mechanisms. In peripheral blood, the disease-linked clones were found at relatively low frequencies and had a CD8+ phenotype. A TCR beta motif made up of several highly homologous amino acid variants appeared to be characteristic of blood from ankylosing spondylitis patients.

Reads for this sample came from an Illumina HiSeq 2500. Quantitative 5'-RACE with molecular barcodes was used to prepare TCR beta libraries. On the study's bioinformatics: Disease-linked TCR variants were identified with a new computational method built on a probabilistic model of VDJ rearrangement. The public reads were quality trimmed at Q25 with fastp and then assembled into clones with MiXCR by TCRdb, keeping productive beta chains. Identical CDR3 proteins give one entry, which carries the most common genes and DNA. TCRdb, rather than the study authors, made the V and J calls. Present in this sample are about 200,000 distinct CDR3 sequences, roughly 13% of which were seen just once. The ten largest clones take up 16% of the sample. The CDR3 measures 14 amino acids from cysteine to phenylalanine. Only CDR3 DNA remains: 42 bases, in frame from the first base. Here V drops 3 bases and J drops 4 bases, and the junction holds 2 bases not matched to any gene. Based on the germline V gene, the CDR1 and CDR2 sequences are SGDLS and YYNGEE.

The clonotype was recovered from a male donor with ankylosing spondylitis or in good health (not recorded which). Rearrangement joined TRBV9 to TRBJ2-2, and 8 junction bases match TRBD1. Sequencing was carried out using blood, either unsorted or a sorted T cell fraction (not recorded which). CDR3 protein: CASSGQGTTGELFF. The bases are TGTGCCAGCAGCGGACAGGGGACCACCGGGGAGCTGTTTTTT.